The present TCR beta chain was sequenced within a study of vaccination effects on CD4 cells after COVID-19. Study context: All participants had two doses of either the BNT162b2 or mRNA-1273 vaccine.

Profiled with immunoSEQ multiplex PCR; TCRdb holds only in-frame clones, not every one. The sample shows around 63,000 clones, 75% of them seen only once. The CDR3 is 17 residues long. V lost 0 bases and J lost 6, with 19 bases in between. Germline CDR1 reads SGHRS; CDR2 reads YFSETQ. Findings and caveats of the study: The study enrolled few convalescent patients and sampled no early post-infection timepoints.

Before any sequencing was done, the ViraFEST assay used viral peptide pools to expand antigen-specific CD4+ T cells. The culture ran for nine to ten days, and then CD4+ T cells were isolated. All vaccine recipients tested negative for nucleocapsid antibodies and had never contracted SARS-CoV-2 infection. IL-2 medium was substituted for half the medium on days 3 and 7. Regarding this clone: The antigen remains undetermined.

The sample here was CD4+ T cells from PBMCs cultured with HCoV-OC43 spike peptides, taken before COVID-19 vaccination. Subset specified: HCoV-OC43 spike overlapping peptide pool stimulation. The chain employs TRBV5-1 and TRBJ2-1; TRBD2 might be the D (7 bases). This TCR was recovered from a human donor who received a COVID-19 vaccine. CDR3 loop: CASSLALAGAESNEQFF. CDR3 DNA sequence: TGCGCCAGCAGCTTGGCCTTGGCGGGGGCCGAGTCCAATGAGCAGTTCTTC.